The subject of this entry is one T cell receptor (beta chain). Germline CDR1 and CDR2: GTSNPN and SVGIG (reference sequence). This CDR3 is built from 12 residues. V shed 1 base and J 5 bases; nucleotides not matched to a gene: 1. The data originate from a study of T cells in Graves' hyperthyroidism and ophthalmopathy. RNA transcripts were the template for amplifying TCR beta CDR3 regions. First-round RT-PCR targeting the TCR CDR3 was performed with the HTBI primer set. One entry per CDR3 protein results from TCRdb running MiXCR on the multiplex PCR reads. The sample yields a few hundred thousand distinct CDR3 sequences, around 16% seen once.

The chain links TRBV30 to TRBJ1-2, with 7 bases matching TRBD1. This TCR was recovered from a woman between 25 and 40 years old with Graves' hyperthyroidism. What was sequenced was blood. CDR3 protein: CAWSEQGYGYTF. DNA for the CDR3: TGTGCCTGGAGTGAACAGGGGTATGGCTACACCTTC.